This TCR beta chain originates from a study of blood T cell repertoires in COVID-19. Between the trimmed V and J ends, which lost 0 bases and 7 bases, there was a span of 11 bases. CDR1 is SGHRS, CDR2 YFSETQ, per germline. This CDR3 has 14 residues. Assay: immunoSEQ multiplex PCR; the TCRdb copy retains only in-frame clones and omits some. The sample lists hundreds of thousands of clones; 70% to 90% were seen once. The TCR sequence derives from a man aged 18 to 29 who had recovered from COVID-19. V is TRBV5-1 and J is TRBJ1-5; possibly TRBD1 for D (6 bases). What was sequenced was PBMCs or T cells enriched from blood (not recorded which). CDR3 sequence: CASSLGQVGQPQHF. In DNA form, the CDR3 reads TGCGCCAGCAGCTTGGGACAGGTAGGCCAGCCCCAGCATTTT. The variable domain in full, completed from reference TRBV5-1 and TRBJ1-5, reads KAGVTQTPRYLIKTRGQQVTLSCSPISGHRSVSWYQQTPGQGLQFLFEYFSETQRNKGNFPGRFSGRQFSNSRSEMNVSTLELGDSALYLCASSLGQVGQPQHFGDGTRLSIL.